These 27 T cell receptor beta chains share one sample of origin, sequenced in a study of vaccination effects on CD4 cells after COVID-19. Isolation of CD4+ T cells took place after 10 to 11 days of culture. Participants were vaccinated with two doses of either the BNT162b2 or mRNA-1273 vaccine. Sequencing was performed with immunoSEQ multiplex PCR; in TCRdb, only in-frame clones are kept and a portion is missing. Of tens of thousands of clones detected, around 80% appear once; the ten largest clones hold under 2.5%. Their recognized antigens are unknown. Source: CD4+ T cells from PBMCs cultured without peptide, taken after COVID-19 vaccination. Source of these receptors: a human donor who received a COVID-19 vaccine.

This clone was recorded a few times. The gene calls are TRBV2 and TRBJ1-1; D gene uncertain. V gave up 5 bases and J gave up 4 bases, with 5 bases separating them. Germline lookup yields CDR1 SNHLY and CDR2 FYNNEI. The CDR3 runs to 11 residues. The CDR3 nucleotides read TGTGCCAGCAGTCTCTTCACTGAAGCTTTCTTT. This encodes CASSLFTEAFF.

This chain links TRBV6-2 or TRBV6-3 with TRBJ2-6; unclear D gene. Deletions cut 0 bases from V and 0 bases from J, with 21 bases between. Germline V gene lookup returns CDR1 MNHEY and CDR2 SVGEGT. This CDR3 comprises 21 residues. CDR3 sequence (DNA): TGTGCCAGCAGTTACTCGTTTTTTAGTATTCAGAGGATCTCTGGGGCCAACGTCCTGACTTTC. Encoded protein: CASSYSFFSIQRISGANVLTF.

A note on this clone: In the same sample, other DNA sequences code for this CDR3. J is TRBJ2-5 and V is TRBV29-1, with D tentatively TRBD1 (5 bases). The V gene's germline CDR1 is SQVTM and CDR2 ANQGSEA. V gave up 7 bases and J gave up 5 bases, with 14 bases separating them. The CDR3 runs to 12 residues. CDR3 in amino acids: CSARTGEETQYF. The DNA of the CDR3 is TGCAGCGCCCGAACAGGAGAGGAGACCCAGTACTTC.

The chain combines TRBV12-3 or TRBV12-4 with TRBJ2-2; D might be TRBD2 (5 bases). V dropped 6 bases and J dropped 7 bases, with 12 bases sitting between them. The CDR3 is 13 amino acids. CDR3 protein: CASSTEEDGELFF. The CDR3 DNA is TGTGCCAGCAGCACTGAGGAGGACGGGGAGCTGTTTTTT.

The chain combines TRBV11-1 with TRBJ2-3, with D possibly being TRBD2 (5 bases). CDR3 length equals 14 residues. The V gene lost 6 bases and the J gene lost 1 base, with 11 bases spanning the gap. From germline, CDR1 is SGHAT and CDR2 FQDESV (reference sequence). In DNA, the CDR3 is TGTGCCAGCAGAAGCTACGGGGGCACAGATACGCAGTATTTT. Protein sequence: CASRSYGGTDTQYF.

The chain carries TRBV5-4 and TRBJ2-2; TRBD1 might be the D (6 bases). Trimming took 1 base from V and 3 from J, leaving 10 bases between them. The CDR3 spans 15 residues. CDR1 is SGHNT and CDR2 is YYREEE in the germline V gene (reference sequence). CDR3 DNA: TGTGCCAGCAGCTTGCAGGGGCGCGACACCGGGGAGCTGTTTTTT. The encoded protein is CASSLQGRDTGELFF.

The chain uses TRBV12-5 and TRBJ1-5; D not resolved. The germline V gene encodes CDR1 LGHNT and CDR2 FRNRAP. The CDR3 runs 10 residues. V was trimmed by 1 base and J by 11 bases, leaving 3 bases between them. CDR3 region: CASGLDAQHF. CDR3 sequence (DNA): TGTGCTAGTGGTTTGGATGCCCAGCATTTT.

The rearrangement uses TRBV18 and TRBJ1-1; no definite D call. CDR1 and CDR2 from the germline V gene are KGHSH and LQKENI. This CDR3 contains 16 residues. V was clipped by 0 bases and J by 1 base, with 12 bases between them. Written as DNA, the CDR3 is TGTGCCAGCTCACCACCGATACGTTCGGGGAACACTGAAGCTTTCTTT. As protein: CASSPPIRSGNTEAFF.

This clone was detected only once. CDR3 bases: TGTGCCAGCTCACACATCGCCTCTATGAGATTGGGGACCGGGGAGCTGTTTTTT. It yields the protein CASSHIASMRLGTGELFF. This chain uses TRBV18 with TRBJ2-2; D is unresolved. V dropped 4 bases and J dropped 5 bases, with 23 bases sitting between them. The CDR3 covers 18 residues. The V gene's germline CDR1 is KGHSH and CDR2 LQKENI. The variable domain in full, completed from reference TRBV18 and TRBJ2-2, reads NAGVMQNPRHLVRRRGQEARLRCSPMKGHSHVYWYRQLPEEGLKFMVYLQKENIIDESGMPKERFSAEFPKEGPSILRIQQVVRGDSAAYFCASSHIASMRLGTGELFFGEGSRLTVL.

CDR3 protein: CASSLFLDSGNTIYF. Written as DNA, the CDR3 is TGTGCCAGCAGCTTGTTTTTGGACTCTGGAAACACCATATATTTT. The rearrangement uses TRBV5-4 and TRBJ1-3; unclear D gene. The germline V gene has CDR1 SGHNT and CDR2 YYREEE (reference sequence). CDR3 length equals 15 residues. The V end was cut by 1 base, the J end by 0 bases, with 8 bases between.

The chain couples TRBV5-4 to TRBJ2-1; perhaps TRBD1 as D (6 bases). V was pared by 2 bases and J by 1 base, with 13 bases between. There are 16 residues in the CDR3. Per the germline V gene, CDR1 is SGHNT and CDR2 is YYREEE (reference sequence). The CDR3 loop reads CASSFGGSSSYNEQFF. DNA for the CDR3: TGTGCCAGCAGCTTTGGGGGCAGCAGTTCCTACAATGAGCAGTTCTTC.

The V gene is TRBV6-2 or TRBV6-3, the J gene TRBJ1-4, with D hard to call. The CDR3 loop spans 14 amino acids. Germline V gene data show CDR1 as MNHEY and CDR2 as SVGEGT. The V end was cut by 2 bases, the J end by 4 bases, with 8 bases between. The CDR3 DNA sequence: TGTGCCAGCAGTTACGCGGCAAGTAATGAAAAACTGTTTTTT. Protein: CASSYAASNEKLFF.

The rearrangement joins TRBV6-5 to TRBJ2-2; D is unclear. Germline loops: CDR1 MNHEY, CDR2 SVGAGI. V lost 6 bases, J lost 6 bases, and 8 bases lay in between. The CDR3 is 12 amino acids. The CDR3 DNA sequence: TGTGCCAGCAGCGGCACGGCCGGGGAGCTGTTTTTT. Translated, it gives CASSGTAGELFF.

This clone has only a few counts. V gene TRBV5-1 combines with J gene TRBJ2-2, with 7 bases fitting TRBD1. The CDR3 has 14 amino acids. With V trimmed by 4 bases and J by 7 bases, 7 bases remained unmatched. Germline V lookup: CDR1 SGHRS, CDR2 YFSETQ. The CDR3 reads CASSPDRVNGELFF. For the CDR3, the DNA is TGCGCCAGCAGCCCCGACAGGGTAAACGGGGAGCTGTTTTTT. The full variable domain, its missing parts supplied by reference TRBV5-1 and TRBJ2-2, is KAGVTQTPRYLIKTRGQQVTLSCSPISGHRSVSWYQQTPGQGLQFLFEYFSETQRNKGNFPGRFSGRQFSNSRSEMNVSTLELGDSALYLCASSPDRVNGELFFGEGSRLTVL.

The rearrangement uses TRBV28 and TRBJ1-1; possible D gene TRBD1, 6 bases. The CDR3 is 15 residues long. V was pared by 6 bases and J by 4 bases, with 18 bases between. Germline CDR1 is MDHEN and CDR2 is SYDVKM. The CDR3 spells CASSRTATGGTEAFF. Here the CDR3 DNA reads TGTGCCAGCAGCCGGACAGCGACAGGCGGCACTGAAGCTTTCTTT. The full variable domain, completed using reference TRBV28 and TRBJ1-1, is DVKVTQSSRYLVKRTGEKVFLECVQDMDHENMFWYRQDPGLGLRLIYFSYDVKMKEKGDIPEGYSVSREKKERFSLILESASTNQTSMYLCASSRTATGGTEAFFGQGTRLTVV.

The chain links TRBV18 to TRBJ2-7; unclear D gene. The V and J ends lost 6 bases and 2 bases respectively, with 14 bases between them. CDR1 is KGHSH and CDR2 is LQKENI in the germline V gene. This CDR3 region has 14 residues. The CDR3 coding sequence is TGTGCCAGCTCGCCCTCACAGACAACCTACGAGCAGTACGTC. It yields the protein CASSPSQTTYEQYV.

This clone was detected only once. The chain uses TRBV7-2 and TRBJ2-2; D call uncertain. The CDR3 extends over 15 amino acids. The germline CDR1 and CDR2 sequences are SGHTA and FQGNSA. V lost 5 bases to trimming and J lost 1 base, with 11 bases between them. The CDR3 region is CASSVAAMNTGELFF. As DNA, the CDR3 is TGTGCCAGCAGCGTCGCGGCCATGAACACCGGGGAGCTGTTTTTT.

For the CDR3, the DNA is TGTGCCAGCAGCTTAAGGAAGGTCGCCGGGACTAATGAAAAACTGTTTTTT. As protein: CASSLRKVAGTNEKLFF. This chain joins TRBV11-2 and TRBJ1-4; D not resolved. Germline assignment: CDR1 SGHAT and CDR2 FQNNGV. Trimming shortened V by 2 bases and J by 2 bases, and 15 bases separated the two germline ends. There are 17 residues in the CDR3.

This chain links TRBV19 with TRBJ1-2, with D perhaps TRBD1 (5 bases). Per the germline V gene, CDR1 is LNHDA and CDR2 is SQIVND (reference sequence). V shed 6 bases and J shed 2 bases, with 10 bases lying between them. The CDR3 sequence is 13 residues long. The CDR3 coding sequence is TGTGCCAGTAGGCCGACAGTGAACTATGGCTACACCTTC. Its protein product is CASRPTVNYGYTF.

This clone was seen a few times. The chain employs TRBV4-1 and TRBJ2-1, with a tentative D call TRBD2 (6 bases). The germline V and J ends were trimmed by 4 bases and 10 bases, with 8 bases remaining between them. This CDR3 region has 11 residues. Germline lookup yields CDR1 MGHRA and CDR2 YSYEKL. The CDR3 loop reads CASSRGREQFF. The CDR3 DNA is TGCGCCAGCAGCCGAGGGAGGGAGCAGTTCTTC.

The rearrangement uses TRBV6-1 and TRBJ1-2; D gene ambiguous. Germline V lookup: CDR1 MNHNS, CDR2 SASEGT. Trimming pared 1 base from V and 9 bases from J, leaving 15 bases between. The CDR3 is 14 amino acids. The CDR3 sequence is CASSEVSPTLSYTF. For the CDR3, the DNA is TGTGCCAGCAGTGAAGTGAGCCCAACCTTGAGCTACACCTTC.

The gene calls are TRBV5-4 and TRBJ1-1; D not resolved. The length of the CDR3 is 15 residues. V lost 2 bases and J lost 6, with 17 bases in between. Germline-derived CDR1 and CDR2 are SGHNT and YYREEE (reference sequence). Written as DNA, the CDR3 is TGTGCCAGCAGCTTCATAGGTCGGGATGACTCTGAAGCTTTCTTT. Translation gives CASSFIGRDDSEAFF.

V is TRBV2 and J is TRBJ2-7, with D tentatively TRBD2 (6 bases). V lost 0 bases, J lost 0 bases, and 12 bases lay in between. Germline values: CDR1 SNHLY, CDR2 FYNNEI. The CDR3 is 16 amino acids. The CDR3 sequence is CASSEALGGSSYEQYV. The CDR3 DNA sequence: TGTGCCAGCAGTGAAGCGCTTGGAGGGAGCTCCTACGAGCAGTACGTC.

This rearrangement joins TRBV5-6 to TRBJ2-7, with 11 bases aligning to TRBD1. Per germline, CDR1 SGHDT and CDR2 YYEEEE. The CDR3 is made up of 14 amino acids. The V and J ends lost 5 bases and 3 bases, in that order; junction bases with no gene match: 4. CDR3 bases: TGTGCCAGCAGGGACGGGACAGGGGGCTACGAGCAGTACGTC. This translates into CASRDGTGGYEQYV.

This clone was found once. The chain carries TRBV5-1 and TRBJ2-7, with D perhaps being TRBD1 or TRBD2 (5 bases each). Trimming took 4 bases from V and 2 from J, leaving 10 bases between them. Germline CDR1 SGHRS, CDR2 YFSETQ. This CDR3 has 13 amino acids. The CDR3, as DNA: TGCGCCAGCAGCCGGGACGGCGCCTACGAGCAGTACGTC. Translating it yields CASSRDGAYEQYV.

CDR3 nucleotides: TGTGCCAGCAGCAATGGACTAGCGGGGGGGCGGGTCACCGGGGAGCTGTTTTTT. It yields the protein CASSNGLAGGRVTGELFF. The J gene is TRBJ2-2, the V gene TRBV5-4, with 15 bases lining up with TRBD2. Trimming removed 4 bases from V and 4 bases from J; junction bases left unmatched: 8. This CDR3 has 18 residues. CDR1 is SGHNT, CDR2 YYREEE, per germline (reference sequence).

The CDR3 DNA reads as TGTGCCAGCAGCCATAGGACAGGGGGCTTGAACACTGAAGCTTTCTTT. Amino acid sequence: CASSHRTGGLNTEAFF. This chain uses TRBV27 with TRBJ1-1, with 11 bases lining up with TRBD1. V shed 6 bases, J shed 0 bases, and the junction held 6 bases outside the gene matches. Looked up from germline, CDR1 is MNHEY and CDR2 is SMNVEV (reference sequence). The CDR3 is 16 amino acids.